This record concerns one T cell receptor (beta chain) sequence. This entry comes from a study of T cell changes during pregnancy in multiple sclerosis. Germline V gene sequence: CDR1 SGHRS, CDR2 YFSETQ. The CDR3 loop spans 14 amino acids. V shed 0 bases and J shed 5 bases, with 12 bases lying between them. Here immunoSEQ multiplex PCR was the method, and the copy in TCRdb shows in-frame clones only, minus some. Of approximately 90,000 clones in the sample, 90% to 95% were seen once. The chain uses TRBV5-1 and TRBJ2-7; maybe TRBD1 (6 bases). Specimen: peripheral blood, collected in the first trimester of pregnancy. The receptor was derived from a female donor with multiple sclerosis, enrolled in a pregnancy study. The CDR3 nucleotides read TGCGCCAGCAGCTTGGAGGGGGATCGGGACGAGCAGTACTTC. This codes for CASSLEGDRDEQYF.